A selection of T cell receptor beta chains follows, all from one sample in a study of circulating tumor DNA in untreated peripheral T-cell lymphoma. The table came from immunoSEQ multiplex PCR; TCRdb's copy has only in-frame clones and leaves some out. Of approximately 4,900 clones detected, around 72% appear once; the ten largest clones hold 40% to 50%. Source material: tumor tissue. These receptors all stem from a human donor with peripheral T-cell lymphoma. Each CDR3 is given with its conserved first and last residue. The D gene is left open where the match is weak. Size is omitted from some rows. Given values are once, few, many or a class for expanded clones.

j_call	v_call	d_call	clone_size	cdr3_nt	cdr3_aa
TRBJ2-3	TRBV12-5	TRBD2	few	TGTGCTAGTGGGCCAGGACTAGCGGGAAACACAGATACGCAGTATTTT	CASGPGLAGNTDTQYF
TRBJ2-3	TRBV23-1	-	medium-sized	TGCGCCAGCAGCCAAGTCGACATCACAGATACGCAGTATTTT	CASSQVDITDTQYF
TRBJ2-6	TRBV2	TRBD2	-	TGTGCCAGTTCAGCGGGAGTTCTCTCTGGGGCCAACGTCCTGACTTTC	CASSAGVLSGANVLTF
TRBJ2-3	TRBV6-7	-	-	TGTGCCAGCAGTTTAGAGCATACGCAGTATTTT	CASSLEHTQYF
TRBJ2-1	TRBV11-3	-	-	TGTGCCAGCAGCTTAGAGGGCGGAGAGTCTAACAATGAGCAGTTCTTC	CASSLEGGESNNEQFF
TRBJ2-7	TRBV28	-	-	TGTGCCAGCAATGAGGGCGTATTTGGCGAGCAGTACTTC	CASNEGVFGEQYF
TRBJ2-2	TRBV5-1	-	-	TGCGCCAGCAGCTCAGCGGACGGAACGAACACCGGGGAGCTGTTTTTT	CASSSADGTNTGELFF
TRBJ2-3	TRBV5-1	TRBD2	-	TGCGCCAGCAGCAAAAGCGGGAGGGCCTACACAGATACGCAGTATTTT	CASSKSGRAYTDTQYF
TRBJ2-2	TRBV12-5	TRBD2	-	TGTGCCAGCCGGGGGGTGAGAAACACCGGGGAGCTGTTTTTT	CASRGVRNTGELFF
TRBJ2-3	TRBV5-1	TRBD2	-	TGCGCCAGCAGCTTGGAGGCGGGAGCCACAGATACGCAGTATTTT	CASSLEAGATDTQYF
TRBJ2-7	TRBV19	-	few	TGTGCCAGTAGTATTCCTGGGTCCATATACGAGCAGTACTTC	CASSIPGSIYEQYF
TRBJ2-7	TRBV11-3	-	-	TGTGCCAGCAGCTTAGTGGGGTCGGGAGTACCGTACGAGCAGTACTTC	CASSLVGSGVPYEQYF
TRBJ2-7	TRBV11-3	TRBD1	-	TGTGCCAGCAGCTATTGGACAGGGTCCTACGAGCAGTACTTC	CASSYWTGSYEQYF
TRBJ2-6	TRBV6-7	-	few	TGTGCCAGCAGTAAACGTCAGAGCTCTGGGGCCAACGTCCTGACTTTC	CASSKRQSSGANVLTF
TRBJ1-2	TRBV18	-	few	TGTGCCAGCTCAGAAGGAGGAGACTATGGCTACACCTTC	CASSEGGDYGYTF
TRBJ1-2	TRBV19	-	-	TGTGCCAGTAATCGTGGGCAGAACTATGGCTACACCTTC	CASNRGQNYGYTF
TRBJ2-1	TRBV10-3	-	-	TGTGCCATCAGCGACCTAGGACAGCTAAACAATGAGCAGTTCTTC	CAISDLGQLNNEQFF
TRBJ2-6	TRBV6-8	TRBD1	-	TGTGCCAGCAGCCACAGGGGTTCTAGCTCTGGGGCCAACGTCCTGACTTTC	CASSHRGSSSGANVLTF
TRBJ2-1	TRBV19	-	few	TGTGCCAGCTCAGACAGCAATTACAATGAGCAGTTCTTC	CASSDSNYNEQFF
TRBJ1-2	TRBV11-3	-	-	TGTGCCAGCAGCCCTGGCTTCGAACACAGGGCTGGCTACACCTTC	CASSPGFEHRAGYTF
TRBJ2-7	TRBV11-3	-	-	TGTGCCAGCAGCCCCGCCGGGACATCCACCTACGAGCAGTACTTC	CASSPAGTSTYEQYF
TRBJ1-2	TRBV19	-	-	TGTGCCAGTAGTATTAGATCAGGGCGTCCAGAAGACTATGGCTACACCTTC	CASSIRSGRPEDYGYTF
TRBJ2-3	TRBV2	-	-	TGTGCCAGCACCTTCGGGACTTGGGGCATAGATACGCAGTATTTT	CASTFGTWGIDTQYF
TRBJ1-1	TRBV30	-	-	TGTGCCTGGACCCGGGCTGAAAGGATGAACACTGAAGCTTTCTTT	CAWTRAERMNTEAFF
TRBJ2-3	TRBV6-8	-	once	TGTGCCAGCAGTTACGTGAGAGTAAAAGATACGCAGTATTTT	CASSYVRVKDTQYF
TRBJ2-3	TRBV11-3	TRBD1	-	TGTGCCAGCAGCTTCGAGACAGGGGCTCATACGCAGTATTTT	CASSFETGAHTQYF
TRBJ2-2	TRBV11-3	TRBD1	-	TGTGCCAGCAGCTTAATCCCGACAGGGTTGGACACCGGGGAGCTGTTTTTT	CASSLIPTGLDTGELFF
TRBJ2-3	TRBV14	-	-	TGTGCCAGCAGCCAAAGTCCAGGAAAAGGCACAGATACGCAGTATTTT	CASSQSPGKGTDTQYF
TRBJ2-7	TRBV28	-	-	TGTGCCAGCGTTCGAGCGGGCAGCTCCTACGAGCAGTACTTC	CASVRAGSSYEQYF
TRBJ2-1	TRBV11-3	TRBD2	-	TGTGCCAGCAGCTTGGAAAGACTAGCGGGGAGCTCCTACAATGAGCAGTTCTTC	CASSLERLAGSSYNEQFF
TRBJ2-3	TRBV28	-	-	TGTGCCAGCAGTAACAGGGTGTCGGGAACAGATACGCAGTATTTT	CASSNRVSGTDTQYF
TRBJ2-5	TRBV23-1	TRBD2	-	TGCGCCAGCAATACAAAAAACGGGGGGATAGAGACCCAGTACTTC	CASNTKNGGIETQYF
TRBJ2-1	TRBV28	TRBD1	once	TGTGCCAGCAGTTCCTCCGGGACAGGGAAAAACAATGAGCAGTTCTTC	CASSSSGTGKNNEQFF
TRBJ2-3	TRBV6-8	TRBD2	-	TGTGCCAGTAGTTATCTAGCGGGAGGGGGTACGCAGTATTTT	CASSYLAGGGTQYF
TRBJ2-1	TRBV6-8	TRBD2	-	TGTGCCATCGCGGGAGGGCCGAATGAGCAGTTCTTC	CAIAGGPNEQFF
TRBJ2-7	TRBV18	-	-	TGTGCCAGCTCACCAACCTCACAGAACTCCTACGAGCAGTACTTC	CASSPTSQNSYEQYF
TRBJ1-1	TRBV6-8	TRBD1	few	TGTGCCAGCAGTCGTGGGACAGGGAAAGGGGTGGGCACTGAAGCTTTCTTT	CASSRGTGKGVGTEAFF
TRBJ2-2	TRBV18	-	few	TGTGCCAGCTCAGTGACTACCTCGAACACCGGGGAGCTGTTTTTT	CASSVTTSNTGELFF
TRBJ1-1	TRBV18	-	-	TGTGCCAGCTCGCAAGACAGGCACATGAACACTGAAGCTTTCTTT	CASSQDRHMNTEAFF
TRBJ2-1	TRBV1	-	-	TGCGCCAGCAGCCAAGAAGCCGGGATCTCCAATGAGCAGTTCTTC	CASSQEAGISNEQFF